This TCR beta chain comes out of a study of PD-L1 blockade in urothelial cancer (TCRdb year 2017). As for the study more broadly: All patients started therapy at some point between 2014 and 2016 and received atezolizumab 1,200 mg intravenously every 3 weeks. About 90% of the 29 patients were males with bladder-origin urothelial cancer, and about 65% of the 29 reported a prior smoking history. An ECOG performance status of 0 or 1 was recorded for the patients, and 0 to 3 prior chemotherapy regimens had been received by the patients. Blood samples were analyzed at two time points: 3 weeks after treatment start (second dose) and 6 weeks after treatment start. Blood samples yielded a median of about 150,000 T cells and roughly 83,000 unique TCRs, with median clonality roughly 0.084. The study was an exploratory multi-omic analysis of somatic, immune and clinical correlates of response to PD-L1 blockade with atezolizumab in urothelial cancer. Pretreatment tumor samples, along with matched peripheral blood collected serially before and after atezolizumab treatment, underwent TCR sequencing. Durable clinical benefit meant progression-free survival longer than 6 months, and TCR features were also tested against progression-free and overall survival. In the same patients who had TCR sequencing, pretreatment tumors also underwent whole exome sequencing and RNA sequencing. Durable clinical benefit was achieved by nine patients and was not achieved by 20 patients. Just over 28 patients had pretreatment blood TCR-seq, 24 had at least one posttreatment blood collection, and 24 had tumor TCR-seq. The paper's findings and limits, for the study overall: Because the sample size was small (n ≈ 29) and many of the analyses were exploratory, the results are meant to be hypothesis-generating. A pretreatment peripheral blood TCR clonality below the median was linked to improved progression-free and overall survival. Patients with durable benefit showed greater expansion of tumor-associated TCR clones in peripheral blood 3 weeks after starting treatment (n ≈ 20, p = 0.022).

With regard to this clone: This clone's antigen is unknown. No qualities accompany the bases; no much larger clone lies one base away.

To estimate absolute template abundance from read counts, synthetic TCR analog templates were spiked into each PCR. The immunoSEQ assay was used to amplify TCRbeta CDR3 regions from genomic DNA with bias-controlled V and J gene primers. Rearranged TCRbeta segments were sequenced at approximately 20X coverage. Concerning the study's data processing: Sequencing errors were corrected by clustering and CDR3s were annotated against IMGT to assign V, D and J genes. Only productive TCRbeta rearrangements were used in downstream analyses, excluding out-of-frame or stop-codon sequences. Clonality was calculated as one minus the Shannon entropy normalized by the log of the number of unique productive sequences. Clones differing between time points or between blood and tumor were identified by Fisher's exact test with Benjamini-Hochberg correction at adjusted p below 0.01. TCRdb took over this immuneACCESS table, retaining in-frame rearrangements with V and J assigned. Such tables are incomplete; in checked studies, under half of the missing clones stem from an unresolved V gene, and the remainder is unexplained. D and trimming were read from the DNA, whereas the V and J calls and clone size are those reported in that table. This sample lists some 45,000 clones; approximately 88% were detected once. About 4% of the sample rests with the top ten.

The cohort comprised about 30 patients with locally advanced or metastatic urothelial carcinoma treated at Memorial Sloan Kettering on a trial protocol. Peripheral blood mononuclear cells were collected pretreatment and during treatment, with between 1 and 8 total time points obtained per patient. The Qiagen DNeasy Blood extraction kit was used to purify genomic DNA from total PBMCs and from tumor samples. Collected pretreatment and during treatment, PBMCs were isolated and stored as previously described. For this chain, trimming is 4 bases at the V end and 1 base at the J end, and the number of junction bases without a gene match is 0. The germline V gene (reference sequence) specifies WNHNN as CDR1 and SYGVQD as CDR2. Spanning cysteine to phenylalanine, the CDR3 consists of 13 amino acids. Only the CDR3 DNA stays, 39 bases, in frame from base 1.

The TCR comes from an elderly man with urothelial cancer. The chain links TRBV10-1 with TRBJ2-5, and 7 bases in between align with TRBD2. The sequencing here drew on PBMCs, taken around atezolizumab (anti-PD-L1) treatment. The CDR3 reads as follows: CASSGGGQETQYF. The DNA is TGCGCCAGCAGTGGCGGGGGCCAAGAGACCCAGTACTTC.